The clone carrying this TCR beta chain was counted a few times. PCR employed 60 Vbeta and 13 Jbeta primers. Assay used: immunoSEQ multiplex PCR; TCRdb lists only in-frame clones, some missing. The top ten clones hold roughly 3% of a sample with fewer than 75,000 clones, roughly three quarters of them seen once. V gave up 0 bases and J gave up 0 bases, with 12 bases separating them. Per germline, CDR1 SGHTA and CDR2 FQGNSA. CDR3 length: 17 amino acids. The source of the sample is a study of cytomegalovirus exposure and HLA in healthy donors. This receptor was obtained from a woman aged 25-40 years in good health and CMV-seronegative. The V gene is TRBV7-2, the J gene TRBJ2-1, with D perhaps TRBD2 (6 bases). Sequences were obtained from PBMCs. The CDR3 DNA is TGTGCCAGCAGCTTAGCGCTAGCGAAGAGCTCCTACAATGAGCAGTTCTTC. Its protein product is CASSLALAKSSYNEQFF.